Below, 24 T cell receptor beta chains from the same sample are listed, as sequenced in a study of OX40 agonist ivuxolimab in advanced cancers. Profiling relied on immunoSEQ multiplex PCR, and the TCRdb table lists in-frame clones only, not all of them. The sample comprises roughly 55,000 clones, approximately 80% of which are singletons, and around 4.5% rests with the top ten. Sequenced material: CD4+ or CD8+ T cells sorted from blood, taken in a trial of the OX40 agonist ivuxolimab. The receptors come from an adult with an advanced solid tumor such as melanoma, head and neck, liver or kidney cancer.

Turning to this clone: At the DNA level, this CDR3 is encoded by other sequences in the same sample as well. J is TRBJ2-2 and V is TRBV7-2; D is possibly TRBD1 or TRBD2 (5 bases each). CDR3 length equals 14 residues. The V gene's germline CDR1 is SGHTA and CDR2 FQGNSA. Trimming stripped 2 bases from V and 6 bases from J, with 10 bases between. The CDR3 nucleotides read TGTGCCAGCAGCTTACGGCAGGGAGCCGGGGAGCTGTTTTTT. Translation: CASSLRQGAGELFF.

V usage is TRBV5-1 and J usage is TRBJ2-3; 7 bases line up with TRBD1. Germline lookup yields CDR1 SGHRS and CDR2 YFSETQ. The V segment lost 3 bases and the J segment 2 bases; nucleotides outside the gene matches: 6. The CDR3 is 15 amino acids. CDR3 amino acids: CASSWGTAPTDTQYF. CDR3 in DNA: TGCGCCAGCAGCTGGGGGACAGCTCCCACAGATACGCAGTATTTT.

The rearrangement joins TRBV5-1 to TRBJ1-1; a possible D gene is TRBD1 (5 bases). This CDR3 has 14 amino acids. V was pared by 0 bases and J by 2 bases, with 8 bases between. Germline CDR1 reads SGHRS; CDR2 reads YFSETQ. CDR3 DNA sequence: TGCGCCAGCAGCTTGGGACAGTTTAACACTGAAGCTTTCTTT. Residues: CASSLGQFNTEAFF. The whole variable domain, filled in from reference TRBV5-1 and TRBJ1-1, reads KAGVTQTPRYLIKTRGQQVTLSCSPISGHRSVSWYQQTPGQGLQFLFEYFSETQRNKGNFPGRFSGRQFSNSRSEMNVSTLELGDSALYLCASSLGQFNTEAFFGQGTRLTVV.

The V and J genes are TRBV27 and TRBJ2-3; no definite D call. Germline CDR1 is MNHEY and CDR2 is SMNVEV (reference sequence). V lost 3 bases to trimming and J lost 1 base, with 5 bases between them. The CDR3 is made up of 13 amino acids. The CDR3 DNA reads TGTGCCAGCAGTTTGGGTGGCACAGATACGCAGTATTTT. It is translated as CASSLGGTDTQYF.

The CDR3 sequence is CASNGLVQDTQYF. The DNA for the CDR3 is TGTGCCAGCAACGGACTAGTGCAAGATACGCAGTATTTT. This chain connects TRBV11-1 to TRBJ2-3; TRBD2 aligns across 7 bases. V trimming: 7 bases; J trimming: 5 bases; junction bases outside the gene matches: 6. CDR3 size: 13 residues. Germline CDR1 SGHAT, CDR2 FQDESV (reference sequence).

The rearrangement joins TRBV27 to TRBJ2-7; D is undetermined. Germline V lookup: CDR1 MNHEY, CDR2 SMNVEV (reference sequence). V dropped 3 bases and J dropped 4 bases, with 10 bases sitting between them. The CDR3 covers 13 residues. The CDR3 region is CASSFLTAYEQYF. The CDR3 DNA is TGTGCCAGCAGTTTTTTGACTGCATACGAGCAGTACTTC.

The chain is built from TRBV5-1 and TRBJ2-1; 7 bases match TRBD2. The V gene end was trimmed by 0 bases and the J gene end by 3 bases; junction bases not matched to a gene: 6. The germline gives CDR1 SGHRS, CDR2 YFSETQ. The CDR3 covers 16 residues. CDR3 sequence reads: CASSLVQASGYNEQFF. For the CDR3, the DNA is TGCGCCAGCAGCTTGGTACAGGCTAGCGGCTACAATGAGCAGTTCTTC.

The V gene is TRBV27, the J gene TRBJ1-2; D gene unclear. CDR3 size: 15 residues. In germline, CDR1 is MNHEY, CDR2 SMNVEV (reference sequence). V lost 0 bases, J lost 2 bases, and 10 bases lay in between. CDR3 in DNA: TGTGCCAGCAGTTTATCGTCGTGGGAGAACTATGGCTACACCTTC. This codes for CASSLSSWENYGYTF.

The CDR3 sequence is CASTLGGGAGEQYF. The CDR3 region has the DNA TGTGCCAGCACCCTAGGCGGGGGGGCAGGAGAGCAGTACTTC. The chain links TRBV28 to TRBJ2-7; 9 bases map to TRBD2. The germline V gene has CDR1 MDHEN and CDR2 SYDVKM. The CDR3 has 14 amino acids. The J segment lost 7 bases and the V segment lost 7 bases, leaving 11 bases of the junction unmatched.

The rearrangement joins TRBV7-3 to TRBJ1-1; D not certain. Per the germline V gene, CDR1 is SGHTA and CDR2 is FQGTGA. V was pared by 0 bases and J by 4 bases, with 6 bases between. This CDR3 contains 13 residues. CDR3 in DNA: TGTGCCAGCAGCTTAACTTGGAGCACTGAAGCTTTCTTT. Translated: CASSLTWSTEAFF. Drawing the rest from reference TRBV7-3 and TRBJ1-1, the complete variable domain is GAGVSQTPSNKVTEKGKYVELRCDPISGHTALYWYRQSLGQGPEFLIYFQGTGAADDSGLPNDRFFAVRPEGSVSTLKIQRTERGDSAVYLCASSLTWSTEAFFGQGTRLTVV.

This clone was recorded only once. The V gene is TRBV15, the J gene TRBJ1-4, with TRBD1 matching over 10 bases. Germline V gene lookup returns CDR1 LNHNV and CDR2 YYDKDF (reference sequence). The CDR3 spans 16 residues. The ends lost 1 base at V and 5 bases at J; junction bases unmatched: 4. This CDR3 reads CATSRAGTGVNEKLFF. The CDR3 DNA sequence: TGTGCCACCAGCAGAGCCGGGACAGGGGTAAATGAAAAACTGTTTTTT. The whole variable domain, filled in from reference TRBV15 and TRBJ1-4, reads DAMVIQNPRYQVTQFGKPVTLSCSQTLNHNVMYWYQQKSSQAPKLLFHYYDKDFNNEADTPDNFQSRRPNTSFCFLDIRSPGLGDTAMYLCATSRAGTGVNEKLFFGSGTQLSVL.

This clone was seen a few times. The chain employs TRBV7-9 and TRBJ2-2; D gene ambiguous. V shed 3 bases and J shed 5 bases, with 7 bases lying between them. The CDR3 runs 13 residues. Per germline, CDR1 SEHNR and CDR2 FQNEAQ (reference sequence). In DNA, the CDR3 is TGTGCCAGCAGCTTCAGGTCTACCGGGGAGCTGTTTTTT. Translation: CASSFRSTGELFF. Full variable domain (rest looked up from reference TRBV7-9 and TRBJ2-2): DTGVSQNPRHKITKRGQNVTFRCDPISEHNRLYWYRQTLGQGPEFLTYFQNEAQLEKSRLLSDRFSAERPKGSFSTLEIQRTEQGDSAMYLCASSFRSTGELFFGEGSRLTVL.

CDR3 coding DNA: TGTGCCAGCAGCTACTCAAGATTAAACGGGGGGCCCATGAACACTGAAGCTTTCTTT. Translated: CASSYSRLNGGPMNTEAFF. The chain is built from TRBV4-2 and TRBJ1-1; D might be TRBD1 (6 bases). The germline V gene has CDR1 LGHNA and CDR2 YNFKEQ. V gave up 5 bases and J gave up 0 bases, with 25 bases separating them. This CDR3 spans 19 amino acids.

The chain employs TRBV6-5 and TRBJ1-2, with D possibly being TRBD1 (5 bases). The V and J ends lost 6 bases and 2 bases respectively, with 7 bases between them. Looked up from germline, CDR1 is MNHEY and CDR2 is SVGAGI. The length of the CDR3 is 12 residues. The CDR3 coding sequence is TGTGCCAGCAGACAGGAGAACTATGGCTACACCTTC. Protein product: CASRQENYGYTF.

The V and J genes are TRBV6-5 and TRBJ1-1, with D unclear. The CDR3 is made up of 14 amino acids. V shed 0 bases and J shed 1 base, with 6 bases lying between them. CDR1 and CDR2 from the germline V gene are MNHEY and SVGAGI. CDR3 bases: TGTGCCAGCAGTTACTCCGAGGGGAACACTGAAGCTTTCTTT. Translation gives CASSYSEGNTEAFF.

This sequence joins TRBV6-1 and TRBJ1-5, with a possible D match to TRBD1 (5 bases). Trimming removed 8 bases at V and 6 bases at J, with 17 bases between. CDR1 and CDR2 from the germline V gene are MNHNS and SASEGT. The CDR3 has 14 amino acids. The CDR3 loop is CASGSRAWAQPQHF. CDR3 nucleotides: TGTGCCAGCGGGTCCAGGGCCTGGGCTCAGCCCCAGCATTTT.

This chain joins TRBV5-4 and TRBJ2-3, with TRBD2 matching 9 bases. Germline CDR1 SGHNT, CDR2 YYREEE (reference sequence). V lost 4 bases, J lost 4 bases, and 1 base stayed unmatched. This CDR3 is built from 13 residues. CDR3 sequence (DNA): TGTGCCAGCAGCCTAGCGGGGCCAGATACGCAGTATTTT. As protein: CASSLAGPDTQYF.

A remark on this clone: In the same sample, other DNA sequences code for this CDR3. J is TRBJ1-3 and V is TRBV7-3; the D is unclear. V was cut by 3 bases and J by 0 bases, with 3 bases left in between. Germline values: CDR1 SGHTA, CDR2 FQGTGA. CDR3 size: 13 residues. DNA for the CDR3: TGTGCCAGCAGCTTGGGCTCTGGAAACACCATATATTTT. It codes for CASSLGSGNTIYF.

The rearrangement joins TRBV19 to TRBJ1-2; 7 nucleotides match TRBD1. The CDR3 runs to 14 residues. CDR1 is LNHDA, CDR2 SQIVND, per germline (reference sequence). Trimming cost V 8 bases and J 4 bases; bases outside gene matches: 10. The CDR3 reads CASGNRGPIYGYTF. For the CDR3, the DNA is TGTGCCAGTGGAAACAGGGGTCCGATCTATGGCTACACCTTC.

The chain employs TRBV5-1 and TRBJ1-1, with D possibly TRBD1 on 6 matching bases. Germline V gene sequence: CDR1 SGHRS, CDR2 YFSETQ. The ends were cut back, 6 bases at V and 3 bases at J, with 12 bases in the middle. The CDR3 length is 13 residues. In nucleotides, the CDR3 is TGCGCCAGCACGAATCCAGGGGACACTGAAGCTTTCTTT. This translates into CASTNPGDTEAFF.

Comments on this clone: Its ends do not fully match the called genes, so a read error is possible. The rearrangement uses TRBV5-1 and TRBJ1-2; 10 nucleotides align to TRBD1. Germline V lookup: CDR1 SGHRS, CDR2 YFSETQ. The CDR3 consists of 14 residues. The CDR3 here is CATSRDRGNYGYTF. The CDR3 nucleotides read TGCGCCACCAGCAGGGACAGGGGCAACTATGGCTACACCTTC. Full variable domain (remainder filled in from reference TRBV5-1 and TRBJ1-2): KAGVTQTPRYLIKTRGQQVTLSCSPISGHRSVSWYQQTPGQGLQFLFEYFSETQRNKGNFPGRFSGRQFSNSRSEMNVSTLELGDSALYLCATSRDRGNYGYTFGSGTRLTVV.

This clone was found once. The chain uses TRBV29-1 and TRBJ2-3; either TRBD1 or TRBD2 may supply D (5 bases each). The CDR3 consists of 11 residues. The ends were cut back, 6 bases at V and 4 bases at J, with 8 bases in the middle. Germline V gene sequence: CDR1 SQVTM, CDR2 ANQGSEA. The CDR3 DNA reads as TGCAGCGTGGGACCAGCAGATACGCAGTATTTT. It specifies CSVGPADTQYF.

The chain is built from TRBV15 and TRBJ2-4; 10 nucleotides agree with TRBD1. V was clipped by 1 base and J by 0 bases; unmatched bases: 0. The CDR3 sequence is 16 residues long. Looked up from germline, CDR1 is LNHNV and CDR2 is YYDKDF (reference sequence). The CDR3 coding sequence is TGTGCCACCAGCAGAGGGACAGGGGGAGCCAAAAACATTCAGTACTTC. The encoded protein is CATSRGTGGAKNIQYF.

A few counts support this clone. CDR3 nucleotide sequence: TGTGCCAGCAGTGGGGGATCCGGGACTGGGGGAGATACGCAGTATTTT. This sequence encodes CASSGGSGTGGDTQYF. The rearrangement joins TRBV25-1 to TRBJ2-3; D might be TRBD2 (6 bases). Germline V gene lookup returns CDR1 MGHDK and CDR2 SYGVNS. The CDR3 runs to 16 residues. Between the trimmed V and J ends, which lost 4 bases and 5 bases, there was a span of 19 bases.